The entry below gives a single T cell receptor beta chain sequence along with its context. The CDR3 is 12 amino acids. V lost 8 bases and J lost 1, with 8 bases in between. CDR1 LNHDA and CDR2 SQIVND come from the germline V gene (reference sequence). The entry originates in a study of T cell responses to AZD1222 COVID-19 vaccine. Profiled with immunoSEQ multiplex PCR; TCRdb holds only in-frame clones, not every one. In the table there are approximately 30,000 clones, about 84% of which are singletons. This rearrangement joins TRBV19 to TRBJ1-1; D call uncertain. The source material was peripheral blood, sampled 28 days after the second AZD1222 dose. This TCR came from an adult who received the AZD1222 COVID-19 vaccine. CDR3 DNA sequence: TGTGCCAGTGGGAGACGGAACACTGAAGCTTTCTTT. Amino acid sequence: CASGRRNTEAFF.